This TCR beta chain appears in the sequencing data of a study of blood T cell repertoires in COVID-19. Looking at the study overall: Collection of acute and convalescent COVID-19 samples took place in the United States, Italy and Spain. T cells, B-cell-depleted T cells, or PBMCs supplied cDNA or gDNA.

How the authors handled the data: It was from reference gene primer amplification that nucleated cell counts were estimated. Assay: immunoSEQ multiplex PCR; the TCRdb copy retains only in-frame clones and omits some. V and J calls and clone size are those listed in that table; D and trimming were worked out from the DNA. Of 250,000 to 350,000 clones in the sample, 86% were seen once. The CDR3 loop spans 11 amino acids. V was cut by 3 bases and J by 4 bases, with 4 bases left in between. Germline CDR1 and CDR2: DFQATT and SNEGSKA (reference sequence). The chain joins TRBV20-1 to TRBJ1-3; D gene unclear. Sequencing was performed on peripheral blood. The TCR originated in a woman in her twenties or thirties with active or convalescent COVID-19. The CDR3 here is CSASTGNTIYF. The CDR3 coding sequence is TGCAGTGCTAGTACAGGAAACACCATATATTTT.